This is a list of T cell receptor beta chains from one sample in a study of response to subunit inactivated influenza vaccine. Each CDR3 protein gets one entry after TCRdb re-called the RT-PCR reads with MiXCR. Of 400,000 to 550,000 distinct CDR3 sequences in the sample, roughly 27% were seen once. This sample comprised CD4+ T cells sorted from PBMCs, obtained roughly 5 days after vaccination. These receptors were collected from a man aged 45-65 years who received an inactivated influenza vaccine. Both conserved end residues are part of each CDR3. The order of the fields is clone size, D gene, V gene, J gene, CDR3 protein, CDR3 DNA. D genes are given only for firm matches. Some rows have no size entry. The others give once, few or many, or a class for an expanded clone.

NA	NA	TRBV4-3	TRBJ1-1	CASSQDQSATTEAFF	TGCGCCAGCAGCCAAGATCAGTCGGCGACCACTGAAGCTTTCTTT
few	TRBD1	TRBV20-1	TRBJ2-5	CSARDRVFQETQYF	TGCAGTGCCCGGGACAGAGTCTTCCAAGAGACCCAGTACTTC
NA	TRBD2	TRBV7-3	TRBJ2-1	CASSPGLLADEQFF	TGTGCCAGCAGCCCGGGACTACTTGCGGATGAGCAGTTCTTC
NA	TRBD2	TRBV29-1	TRBJ2-7	CSVEDAVAGGVTYEQYF	TGCAGCGTTGAAGATGCGGTAGCGGGAGGAGTAACCTACGAGCAGTACTTC
NA	NA	TRBV5-6	TRBJ2-2	CASSLVSGTGELFF	TGTGCCAGCAGCTTGGTTAGTGGGACCGGGGAGCTGTTTTTT
NA	TRBD2	TRBV11-3	TRBJ2-5	CASSLVGRGQMTSGGPSQETQYF	TGTGCCAGCAGCTTAGTCGGCAGGGGCCAAATGACTAGCGGGGGACCATCTCAAGAGACCCAGTACTTC
few	NA	TRBV20-1	TRBJ2-7	CSARDGGSYEQYF	TGCAGTGCTAGAGATGGTGGCTCCTACGAGCAGTACTTC
NA	NA	TRBV2	TRBJ2-2	CASSVSQGRAGELFF	TGTGCCAGCAGTGTGAGCCAGGGCCGGGCCGGGGAGCTGTTTTTT
few	NA	TRBV28	TRBJ2-2	CASSLNMGVGNTGELFF	TGTGCCAGCAGTTTAAATATGGGGGTCGGGAACACCGGGGAGCTGTTTTTT
NA	NA	TRBV27	TRBJ2-7	CASHRVGTQYEQYF	TGTGCCTCCCACAGGGTAGGGACACAATACGAGCAGTACTTC
NA	TRBD2	TRBV5-5	TRBJ2-5	CASSRTSGGLQETQYF	TGTGCCAGCAGCCGTACTAGCGGGGGGTTACAAGAGACCCAGTACTTC
few	TRBD1	TRBV18	TRBJ2-3	CASSPRQGAGDTQYF	TGTGCCAGCTCACCTAGACAGGGGGCCGGAGATACGCAGTATTTT
NA	TRBD2	TRBV12-3/TRBV12-4	TRBJ2-1	CASRKTSGLSYNEQFF	TGTGCCAGCAGGAAGACTAGCGGGTTGTCCTACAATGAGCAGTTCTTC
NA	NA	TRBV4-1	TRBJ1-5	CASSQVEDQPQHF	TGCGCCAGCAGCCAAGTGGAGGATCAGCCCCAGCATTTT
NA	NA	TRBV18	TRBJ2-3	CASSGSRDTQYF	TGTGCCAGCTCAGGTAGCCGGGATACGCAGTATTTT
NA	NA	TRBV9	TRBJ2-7	CASSVGPDGPYQQYF	TGTGCCAGCAGCGTAGGCCCGGACGGCCCCTACCAGCAGTACTTC
NA	TRBD2	TRBV20-1	TRBJ2-5	CSAPTSGGRQETQYF	TGCAGTGCTCCCACTAGCGGGGGGCGACAAGAGACCCAGTACTTC
NA	NA	TRBV4-3	TRBJ1-3	CASSQGGKGTGNTIYF	TGCGCCAGCAGCCAAGGGGGGAAAGGGACTGGAAACACCATATATTTT
few	TRBD1	TRBV28	TRBJ2-7	CASSSAGTGGGEQYF	TGTGCCAGCAGTTCGGCCGGGACAGGGGGTGGCGAGCAGTACTTC
NA	NA	TRBV5-8	TRBJ2-1	CASSPIQAEQFF	TGTGCCAGCAGCCCAATACAGGCTGAGCAGTTCTTC
NA	NA	TRBV6-2/TRBV6-3	TRBJ1-5	CASRGLQGRQPQHF	TGTGCCAGCAGGGGACTACAGGGACGTCAGCCCCAGCATTTT
few	TRBD2	TRBV5-1	TRBJ2-1	CASSRLSSGGANEQFF	TGCGCCAGCAGTCGTCTCTCTAGCGGGGGGGCCAATGAGCAGTTCTTC
many	TRBD1	TRBV18	TRBJ2-5	CASSLQNRGQETQYF	TGTGCCAGCTCACTTCAAAACAGGGGCCAAGAGACCCAGTACTTC
few	NA	TRBV7-9	TRBJ1-1	CASSSTSNTEAFF	TGTGCCAGCAGTTCTACTTCGAACACTGAAGCTTTCTTT
NA	NA	TRBV10-3	TRBJ2-7	CAISERKGSGEQYF	TGTGCCATCAGTGAACGAAAGGGCTCGGGGGAGCAGTACTTC
NA	NA	TRBV7-9	TRBJ1-1	CASSLEGQQNTEAFF	TGTGCCAGCAGCCTTGAGGGACAACAGAACACTGAAGCTTTCTTT
few	TRBD1	TRBV12-3/TRBV12-4	TRBJ1-2	CASRGQVYGYTF	TGTGCCAGCAGGGGACAGGTCTATGGCTACACCTTC
few	NA	TRBV29-1	TRBJ1-1	CSVVTPGHTEAFF	TGCAGCGTTGTGACTCCGGGCCACACTGAAGCTTTCTTT
once	NA	TRBV5-1	TRBJ2-7	CASSRTRDSHEQYF	TGCGCCAGCAGCCGCACCCGGGACTCCCATGAGCAGTACTTC
few	NA	TRBV9	TRBJ2-3	CASSVAPGDTDTQYF	TGTGCCAGCAGCGTAGCACCAGGGGATACAGATACGCAGTATTTT